One and the same sample provided the 14 T cell receptor beta chains below, sequenced in a study of blood T cell repertoires in COVID-19. Sequenced by immunoSEQ multiplex PCR; TCRdb stores in-frame clones only, minus some. The table lists 70,000 or so clones, 90% of them singletons. Sequences were obtained from peripheral blood. The receptors here all came from a woman aged 18-29 years with acute or convalescent COVID-19.

CDR3 nucleotide sequence: TGTGCCAGCAGTTTAACAGGGCGCTCTCATGGCTACACCTTC. Encoded protein: CASSLTGRSHGYTF. This chain links TRBV27 with TRBJ1-2; TRBD1 is a possible D gene (6 bases). The ends were cut back, 2 bases at V and 6 bases at J, with 13 bases in the middle. The CDR3 loop spans 14 amino acids. Germline V gene data show CDR1 as MNHEY and CDR2 as SMNVEV (reference sequence).

The chain recombines TRBV19 with TRBJ1-5; D remains ambiguous. Germline V lookup: CDR1 LNHDA, CDR2 SQIVND (reference sequence). The CDR3 runs 15 residues. V lost 3 bases to trimming and J lost 5 bases, with 14 bases between them. The CDR3 spells CASSISIGTYQPQHF. The DNA for the CDR3 is TGTGCCAGTAGTATTTCCATCGGTACCTATCAGCCCCAGCATTTT. The full variable domain, completed using reference TRBV19 and TRBJ1-5, is DGGITQSPKYLFRKEGQNVTLSCEQNLNHDAMYWYRQDPGQGLRLIYYSQIVNDFQKGDIAEGYSVSREKKESFPLTVTSAQKNPTAFYLCASSISIGTYQPQHFGDGTRLSIL.

This clone appeared once. The CDR3 region is CASSPLSARDRGNTIYF. As DNA, the CDR3 is TGTGCCAGCTCACCACTTAGCGCCCGCGACAGGGGAAACACCATATATTTT. The chain recombines TRBV18 with TRBJ1-3; D is possibly TRBD1 (6 bases). CDR1 and CDR2 from the germline V gene are KGHSH and LQKENI. The CDR3 contains 17 residues. V gave up 1 base and J gave up 4 bases, with 17 bases separating them. The variable domain in full, with the rest retrieved from reference TRBV18 and TRBJ1-3, is NAGVMQNPRHLVRRRGQEARLRCSPMKGHSHVYWYRQLPEEGLKFMVYLQKENIIDESGMPKERFSAEFPKEGPSILRIQQVVRGDSAAYFCASSPLSARDRGNTIYFGEGSWLTVV.

This chain connects TRBV18 to TRBJ2-3; 15 bases line up with TRBD2. The V gene's germline CDR1 is KGHSH and CDR2 LQKENI. This CDR3 spans 19 amino acids. V dropped 1 base and J dropped 5; count of bases not matched to a gene: 10. This CDR3 reads CASSPRGLAGGPYIDTQYF. As DNA, the CDR3 is TGTGCCAGCTCACCACGCGGACTAGCGGGGGGGCCTTACATAGATACGCAGTATTTT.

The CDR3: CASSTMTGVTEAFF. The CDR3 nucleotides are TGCGCCAGCAGCACAATGACAGGGGTCACTGAAGCTTTCTTT. V gene TRBV5-1 combines with J gene TRBJ1-1; 8 bases match TRBD1. This CDR3 region has 14 residues. Per the germline V gene, CDR1 is SGHRS and CDR2 is YFSETQ. V shed 4 bases, J shed 4 bases, and the junction held 6 bases outside the gene matches.

This clone showed up just once. The rearrangement uses TRBV4-1 and TRBJ2-3; the match to TRBD2 covers 16 bases. The ends lost 4 bases at V and 0 bases at J; junction bases unmatched: 4. This CDR3 spans 18 amino acids. Per the germline V gene, CDR1 is MGHRA and CDR2 is YSYEKL. The CDR3 loop reads CASSLGLAGGPSTDTQYF. As DNA, the CDR3 is TGCGCCAGCAGCCTGGGACTAGCGGGGGGGCCGAGCACAGATACGCAGTATTTT.

This clone turned up a few times. The chain is built from TRBV4-1 and TRBJ1-3; perhaps TRBD1 as D (5 bases). Per germline, CDR1 MGHRA and CDR2 YSYEKL. CDR3 size: 18 residues. Trimming took 1 base from V and 3 from J, leaving 19 bases between them. CDR3 loop: CASSQVLARGGVGNTIYF. The CDR3 nucleotides read TGCGCCAGCAGCCAAGTACTCGCCCGAGGAGGGGTTGGAAACACCATATATTTT.

This sequence joins TRBV5-1 and TRBJ2-7; D unresolved. With 0 bases removed from V and 2 bases from J, the gap between germline ends came to 9 bases. The CDR3 has 14 residues. The germline V gene has CDR1 SGHRS and CDR2 YFSETQ. CDR3: CASSLGDSPYEQYF. CDR3 nucleotide sequence: TGCGCCAGCAGCTTGGGCGATAGCCCCTACGAGCAGTACTTC. The complete variable domain, with remaining parts taken from reference TRBV5-1 and TRBJ2-7, reads KAGVTQTPRYLIKTRGQQVTLSCSPISGHRSVSWYQQTPGQGLQFLFEYFSETQRNKGNFPGRFSGRQFSNSRSEMNVSTLELGDSALYLCASSLGDSPYEQYFGPGTRLTVT.

This clone showed up just once. The chain recombines TRBV20-1 with TRBJ2-3, with D perhaps matching TRBD2 (6 bases). This CDR3 region has 14 residues. The V and J ends lost 3 bases and 2 bases respectively, with 12 bases between them. Germline CDR1 and CDR2: DFQATT and SNEGSKA (reference sequence). The CDR3 is CSASRAGITDTQYF. CDR3 in DNA: TGCAGTGCTAGTAGAGCGGGTATCACAGATACGCAGTATTTT.

This rearrangement joins TRBV28 to TRBJ1-1; D is possibly TRBD1 (6 bases). The CDR3 totals 15 residues. CDR1 is MDHEN and CDR2 is SYDVKM in the germline V gene. The ends were cut back, 5 bases at V and 1 base at J, with 14 bases in the middle. The CDR3 nucleotides are TGTGCCAGCAGTCCACCGGGACAAGGGAACACTGAAGCTTTCTTT. It specifies CASSPPGQGNTEAFF.

The rearrangement uses TRBV30 and TRBJ1-1, with 8 positions matching TRBD1. The junction had 7 bases not matched to a gene; V was cut back by 4 bases and J by 3 bases. The CDR3 length is 14 residues. CDR1 is GTSNPN and CDR2 is SVGIG in the germline V gene (reference sequence). This CDR3 reads CAWNFDRGHTEAFF. The CDR3 region has the DNA TGTGCCTGGAACTTCGACAGGGGCCACACTGAAGCTTTCTTT. Using reference TRBV30 and TRBJ1-1 for the parts outside the CDR3, the full variable domain is SQTIHQWPATLVQPVGSPLSLECTVEGTSNPNLYWYRQAAGRGLQLLFYSVGIGQISSEVPQNLSASRPQDRQFILSSKKLLLSDSGFYLCAWNFDRGHTEAFFGQGTRLTVV.

The rearrangement links TRBV5-6 to TRBJ1-2, with a tentative D call TRBD1 (5 bases). The CDR3 spans 17 residues. Germline CDR1 is SGHDT and CDR2 is YYEEEE. Trimming shortened V by 2 bases and J by 0 bases, and 17 bases separated the two germline ends. CDR3: CASSFWPHRTTNYGYTF. DNA of the CDR3: TGTGCCAGCAGCTTCTGGCCTCACCGGACAACTAACTATGGCTACACCTTC.

The V gene is TRBV11-2, the J gene TRBJ2-1; 7 positions match TRBD2. Per the germline V gene, CDR1 is SGHAT and CDR2 is FQNNGV. This CDR3 region has 16 residues. Trimming took 4 bases from V and 7 from J; bases not matched to a gene: 13. CDR3 sequence reads: CASSSIGRERRNEQFF. The CDR3 DNA reads as TGTGCCAGCAGCTCAATAGGGCGGGAGCGCCGGAATGAGCAGTTCTTC.

V gene TRBV30 combines with J gene TRBJ2-7; D is unclear. From germline, CDR1 is GTSNPN and CDR2 SVGIG (reference sequence). Trimming shortened V by 1 base and J by 3 bases, and 4 bases separated the two germline ends. The CDR3 has 11 residues. The DNA for the CDR3 is TGTGCCTGGAGTGATAGCTACGAGCAGTACTTC. Protein: CAWSDSYEQYF. Drawing the rest from reference TRBV30 and TRBJ2-7, the complete variable domain is SQTIHQWPATLVQPVGSPLSLECTVEGTSNPNLYWYRQAAGRGLQLLFYSVGIGQISSEVPQNLSASRPQDRQFILSSKKLLLSDSGFYLCAWSDSYEQYFGPGTRLTVT.